This is a list of T cell receptor beta chains from one sample in a study of blood T cell repertoires in COVID-19. The data were produced by immunoSEQ multiplex PCR, yet TCRdb's version contains in-frame clones alone and is incomplete. The sample shows over 40,000 clones, roughly four fifths of them seen only once. What was sequenced was peripheral blood. The receptors were gathered from a man in his 60s with active COVID-19. The CDR3 runs from the conserved cysteine through the conserved F or W. Fields, in order: V gene, J gene, CDR3 protein.

v_gene: TRBV24-1; j_gene: TRBJ1-2; CDR3aa: CATSDLGANYGYTF
v_gene: TRBV5-1; j_gene: TRBJ2-1; CDR3aa: CASSPRLAGLGDEQFF
v_gene: TRBV9; j_gene: TRBJ2-2; CDR3aa: CASSPEQGYTGELFF
v_gene: TRBV19; j_gene: TRBJ2-1; CDR3aa: CASSLGLGSSYNEQFF
v_gene: TRBV10-3; j_gene: TRBJ2-5; CDR3aa: CASKAGLAGFETQYF
v_gene: TRBV28; j_gene: TRBJ1-5; CDR3aa: CASKVWGLGQGQPQHF
v_gene: TRBV5-1; j_gene: TRBJ1-6; CDR3aa: CASSLNPKGGSYNSPLHF
v_gene: TRBV7-2; j_gene: TRBJ2-5; CDR3aa: CASSLGRGETQYF
v_gene: TRBV7-3; j_gene: TRBJ2-2; CDR3aa: CASSLQAHTNTGELFF
v_gene: TRBV28; j_gene: TRBJ1-1; CDR3aa: CASSFWTGDTEAFF
v_gene: TRBV3-1/TRBV3-2; j_gene: TRBJ2-7; CDR3aa: CASSQDPLAGGPVYF
v_gene: TRBV7-3; j_gene: TRBJ2-1; CDR3aa: CASSSSPGQNEQFF
v_gene: TRBV30; j_gene: TRBJ1-4; CDR3aa: CACSPGVNEKLFF
v_gene: TRBV28; j_gene: TRBJ2-1; CDR3aa: CASSFYSGGRNNEQFF
v_gene: TRBV7-8; j_gene: TRBJ2-6; CDR3aa: CASSPGVGANVLTF
v_gene: TRBV5-1; j_gene: TRBJ2-2; CDR3aa: CASSMIGQGVAGELFF
v_gene: TRBV28; j_gene: TRBJ1-2; CDR3aa: CASSATAGGYGYTF
v_gene: TRBV7-3; j_gene: TRBJ2-2; CDR3aa: CASSPGTGRAGELFF
v_gene: TRBV19; j_gene: TRBJ2-2; CDR3aa: CASSSTGNTGELFF
v_gene: TRBV3-1/TRBV3-2; j_gene: TRBJ2-1; CDR3aa: CASSYLAGANNEQFF
v_gene: TRBV7-9; j_gene: TRBJ1-4; CDR3aa: CASSLVPATNEKLFF
v_gene: TRBV5-1; j_gene: TRBJ2-1; CDR3aa: CASSPDPGSNEQFF